These T cell receptor beta chains were read from a single sample in a study of CD8+ T cells in alopecia areata. Data came from immunoSEQ multiplex PCR; TCRdb stores just in-frame clones and leaves some out. The sample shows 170,000 or so clones, under 70% of them seen only once. The sequences come from CD4+ T cells sorted from blood, collected at week 4, from a patient treated with tofacitinib. Source of these receptors: a human donor with alopecia areata. Both conserved end residues are trimmed from each CDR3. Clone size is shown for a subset of rows, as once, few, many or a class of expanded clone.

abundance: -
v_gene: TRBV2
CDR3aa: ASSEAQDPGYT

abundance: few
v_gene: TRBV6-5
CDR3aa: ASSFRQGGEQF

abundance: few
v_gene: TRBV13
CDR3aa: ASSKRLAGLQETQY

abundance: -
v_gene: TRBV29-1
CDR3aa: SVARTGATEAF

abundance: -
v_gene: TRBV2
CDR3aa: ASKAQSIRKETQY

abundance: -
v_gene: TRBV29-1
CDR3aa: SVGWVVEGETQY

abundance: few
v_gene: TRBV10-3
CDR3aa: AISEGTDGYT

abundance: -
v_gene: TRBV9
CDR3aa: ASSRTAETQY

abundance: few
v_gene: TRBV5-1
CDR3aa: ASSWVRGEQF

abundance: -
v_gene: TRBV5-6
CDR3aa: ASGLDSYGYT

abundance: few
v_gene: TRBV5-1
CDR3aa: ASSLGQGIPYEQY

abundance: once
v_gene: TRBV29-1
CDR3aa: SVEDYEQY

abundance: -
v_gene: TRBV7-9
CDR3aa: ASSQQRSTEAF

abundance: few
v_gene: TRBV2
CDR3aa: AKGQVNNEQF

abundance: -
v_gene: TRBV12-5
CDR3aa: ASGPPRDIGIY

abundance: -
v_gene: TRBV6-6
CDR3aa: ASILGGDHSTDTQY

abundance: -
v_gene: TRBV5-1
CDR3aa: ASSTQSGQPQH

abundance: -
v_gene: TRBV7-2
CDR3aa: ASSFGIDQPQH

abundance: few
v_gene: TRBV5-4
CDR3aa: ASSPGLAGMGEQF

abundance: -
v_gene: TRBV14
CDR3aa: ASSLGVSPLH

abundance: -
v_gene: TRBV14
CDR3aa: ASSQERNRVHETQY

abundance: -
v_gene: TRBV6-6
CDR3aa: ASSGFNQPQH

abundance: -
v_gene: TRBV15
CDR3aa: ATSRDLYEQY

abundance: -
v_gene: TRBV18
CDR3aa: ASLQKTGVTEAF

abundance: -
v_gene: TRBV29-1
CDR3aa: SVVWANTQY

abundance: -
v_gene: TRBV2
CDR3aa: ASSAKDSYEQY

abundance: -
v_gene: TRBV25-1
CDR3aa: ASRGGLETQY

abundance: -
v_gene: TRBV19
CDR3aa: ASSHPETGGNYNEQF

abundance: -
v_gene: TRBV6-1
CDR3aa: ASSDGSFFQPQH

abundance: few
v_gene: TRBV30
CDR3aa: AWSDRGGYNEQF

abundance: few
v_gene: TRBV30
CDR3aa: AWSVHGGSYNEQF

abundance: -
v_gene: TRBV25-1
CDR3aa: ASRTGGSPLH

abundance: -
v_gene: TRBV4-1
CDR3aa: ASSQDGRQVLGNQPQH

abundance: -
v_gene: TRBV4-3
CDR3aa: ASSQDTGGTNTEAF

abundance: few
v_gene: TRBV7-2
CDR3aa: ASTERGAPGETQY

abundance: -
v_gene: TRBV9
CDR3aa: ASSVGDSRNQPQH

abundance: -
v_gene: TRBV7-6
CDR3aa: ASSLGLAGQETQY

abundance: few
v_gene: TRBV4-2
CDR3aa: ASSQGIQETQY

abundance: -
v_gene: TRBV27
CDR3aa: ASSFFRGTGPLH

abundance: -
v_gene: TRBV7-8
CDR3aa: ASSLAPAGQPQH

abundance: many
v_gene: TRBV11-3
CDR3aa: ASSWGNTEAF

abundance: -
v_gene: TRBV30
CDR3aa: AWSGPLRYQETQY

abundance: once
v_gene: TRBV30
CDR3aa: AWTGGIGYT

abundance: few
v_gene: TRBV10-3
CDR3aa: AISEGRGGYQETQY

abundance: -
v_gene: TRBV27
CDR3aa: ASSLAGIAKNIQY

abundance: many
v_gene: TRBV7-9
CDR3aa: ASSLFNSNTEAF

abundance: -
v_gene: TRBV29-1
CDR3aa: SVTGGGETQY

abundance: -
v_gene: TRBV14
CDR3aa: ASSQGLNQPQH

abundance: -
v_gene: TRBV2
CDR3aa: ASSIPITPQETQY

abundance: -
v_gene: TRBV29-1
CDR3aa: SVGDSMGLGPYSNT

abundance: -
v_gene: TRBV29-1
CDR3aa: SGEGTGGHYGYT

abundance: -
v_gene: TRBV30
CDR3aa: AWSFSRKDYGYT

abundance: -
v_gene: TRBV5-1
CDR3aa: ASSLARTNTEAF

abundance: -
v_gene: TRBV2
CDR3aa: ASSEDRFTDTQY

abundance: -
v_gene: TRBV11-1
CDR3aa: ASSRTVNTEAF

abundance: -
v_gene: TRBV10-3
CDR3aa: AISEPPSGDEQY

abundance: -
v_gene: TRBV23-1
CDR3aa: ARDRDINSPLH